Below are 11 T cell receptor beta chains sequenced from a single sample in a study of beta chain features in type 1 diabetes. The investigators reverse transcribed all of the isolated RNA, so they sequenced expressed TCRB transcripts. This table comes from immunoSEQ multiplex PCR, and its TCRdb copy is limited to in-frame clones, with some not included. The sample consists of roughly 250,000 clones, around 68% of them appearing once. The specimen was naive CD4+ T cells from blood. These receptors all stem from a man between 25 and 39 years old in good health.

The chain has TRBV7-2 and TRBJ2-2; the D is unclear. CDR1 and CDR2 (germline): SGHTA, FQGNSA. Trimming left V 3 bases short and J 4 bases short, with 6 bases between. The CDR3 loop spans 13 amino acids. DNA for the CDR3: TGTGCCAGCAGCTTCCCGACCACCGGGGAGCTGTTTTTT. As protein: CASSFPTTGELFF.

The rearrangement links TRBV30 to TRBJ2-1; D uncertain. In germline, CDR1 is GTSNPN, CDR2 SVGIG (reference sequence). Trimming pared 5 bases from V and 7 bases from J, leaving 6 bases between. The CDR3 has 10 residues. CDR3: CAWGLNEQFF. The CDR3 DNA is TGTGCCTGGGGGCTGAATGAGCAGTTCTTC.

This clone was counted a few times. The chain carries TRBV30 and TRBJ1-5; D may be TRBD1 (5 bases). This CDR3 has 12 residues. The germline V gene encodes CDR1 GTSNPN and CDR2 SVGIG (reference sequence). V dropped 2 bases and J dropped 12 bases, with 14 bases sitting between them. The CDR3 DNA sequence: TGTGCCTGGAGTTCCTGGGACGGTAACCAGCATTTT. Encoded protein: CAWSSWDGNQHF.

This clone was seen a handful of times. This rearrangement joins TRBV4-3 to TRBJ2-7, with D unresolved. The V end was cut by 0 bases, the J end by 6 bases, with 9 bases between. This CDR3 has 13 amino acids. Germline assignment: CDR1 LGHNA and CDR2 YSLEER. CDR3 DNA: TGCGCCAGCAGCCAAGATTGGGCGGCCGAGCAGTACTTC. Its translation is CASSQDWAAEQYF.

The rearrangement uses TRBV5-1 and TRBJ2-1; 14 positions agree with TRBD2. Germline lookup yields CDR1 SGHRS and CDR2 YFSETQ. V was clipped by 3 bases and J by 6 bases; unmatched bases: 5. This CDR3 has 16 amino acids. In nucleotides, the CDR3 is TGCGCCAGCAGCTGGACTAGCGGGAGGTCTGGCAATGAGCAGTTCTTC. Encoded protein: CASSWTSGRSGNEQFF.

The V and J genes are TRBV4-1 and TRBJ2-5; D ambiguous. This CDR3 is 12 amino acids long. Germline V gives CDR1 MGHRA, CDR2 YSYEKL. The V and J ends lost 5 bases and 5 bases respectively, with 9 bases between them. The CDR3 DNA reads TGCGCCAGCAGCGAACCGGCCGAGACCCAGTACTTC. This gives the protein CASSEPAETQYF.

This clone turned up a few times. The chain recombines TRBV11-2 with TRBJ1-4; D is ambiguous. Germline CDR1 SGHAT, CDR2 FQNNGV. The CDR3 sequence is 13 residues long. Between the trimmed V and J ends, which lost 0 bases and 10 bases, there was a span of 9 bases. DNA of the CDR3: TGTGCCAGCAGCTTAGATCGACGGGGAAAACTGTTTTTT. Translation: CASSLDRRGKLFF.

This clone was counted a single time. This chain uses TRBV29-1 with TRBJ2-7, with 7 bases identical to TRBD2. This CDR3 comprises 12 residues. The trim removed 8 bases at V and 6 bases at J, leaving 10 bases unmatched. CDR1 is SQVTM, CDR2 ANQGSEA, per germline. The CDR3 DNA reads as TGCAGCTTCGGTAGCGGGCCCGCCGAGCAGTACTTC. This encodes CSFGSGPAEQYF.

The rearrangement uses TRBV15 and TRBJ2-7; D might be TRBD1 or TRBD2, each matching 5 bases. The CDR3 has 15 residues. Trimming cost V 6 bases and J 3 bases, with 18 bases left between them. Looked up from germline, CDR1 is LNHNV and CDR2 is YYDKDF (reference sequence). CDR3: CATSPGERGYYEQYF. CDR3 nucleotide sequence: TGTGCCACCAGTCCTGGGGAGAGGGGTTACTACGAGCAGTACTTC.

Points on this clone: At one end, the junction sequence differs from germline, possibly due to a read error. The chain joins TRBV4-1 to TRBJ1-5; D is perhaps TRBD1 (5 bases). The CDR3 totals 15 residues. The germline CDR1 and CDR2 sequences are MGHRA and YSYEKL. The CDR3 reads CASSQGDYSNQPQHF. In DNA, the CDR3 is TGCGCCAGCAGTCAAGGGGATTACAGCAATCAGCCCCAGCATTTT.

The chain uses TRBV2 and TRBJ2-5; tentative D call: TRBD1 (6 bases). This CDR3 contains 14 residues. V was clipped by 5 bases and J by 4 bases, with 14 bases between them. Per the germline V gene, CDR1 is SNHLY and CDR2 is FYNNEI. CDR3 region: CASSLQGTPETQYF. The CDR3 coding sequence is TGTGCCAGCAGTTTACAGGGCACTCCAGAGACCCAGTACTTC.